Listed below are T cell receptor beta chains from one sample, sequenced in a study of post-analysis software for immune sequencing data. TCRdb redid the calling of the PCR reads with MiXCR, one entry per CDR3 protein. The top ten hold about 26% of the sample, which has about 160,000 distinct CDR3 sequences, around 36% seen once. Sequenced material: blood, taken after autologous hematopoietic stem cell transplantation. These receptors were collected from a girl between 5 and 17 years old with multiple sclerosis. The CDR3 runs from the conserved cysteine through the conserved F or W. The D gene is left open where the match is weak. Clone sizes are given selectively: once, few, many, or a class where the clone is expanded.

size	D	V	J	DNA	CDR3
NA	TRBD2	TRBV20-1	TRBJ2-1	TGCAGCGCTAGCGGCGCGGGCCTCTTCAACGATGAGCAGTTCTTC	CSASGAGLFNDEQFF
once	NA	TRBV5-1	TRBJ1-1	TGCGCCAGCAGCTTGGGGAACAGGGTCCTAATGAACACTGAAGCTTTCTTT	CASSLGNRVLMNTEAFF
NA	TRBD1	TRBV29-1	TRBJ1-4	TGCAGCTTCACCGGGACAGGAAATGAAAAACTGTTTTTT	CSFTGTGNEKLFF
once	NA	TRBV3-1	TRBJ2-7	TGTGCCAGCAGCCAAGGAGGCAGCGGCCTCTACGAGCAGTACTTC	CASSQGGSGLYEQYF
few	TRBD1	TRBV12-3/TRBV12-4	TRBJ1-2	TGTGCCAGCAGCCACAGGGGTTCATCCGGCTACACCTTC	CASSHRGSSGYTF
NA	NA	TRBV7-6	TRBJ2-7	TGTGCCAGCAGCTTGGAGGACGGGAGCTCCTACGAGCAGTACTTC	CASSLEDGSSYEQYF
NA	TRBD2	TRBV12-3/TRBV12-4	TRBJ2-1	TGTGCCAGCAATCTCGGCGGGAGGGCCTCTGGTGAGCAGTTCTTC	CASNLGGRASGEQFF
NA	NA	TRBV7-6	TRBJ1-1	TGTGCCAGCAGCTTAATGAGGAACACTGAAGCTTTCTTT	CASSLMRNTEAFF
NA	TRBD2	TRBV11-2	TRBJ2-1	TGTGCCAGCCAGGGACTAGCCAATGAGCAGTTCTTC	CASQGLANEQFF
NA	TRBD1	TRBV6-5	TRBJ1-2	TGTGCCAGCAGGCGAAGGGGGCTAAACTATGGCTACACCTTC	CASRRRGLNYGYTF
few	NA	TRBV6-5	TRBJ1-4	TGTGCCAGCAGTTACGGGGAGGGTAATGAAAAACTGTTTTTT	CASSYGEGNEKLFF
NA	NA	TRBV10-3	TRBJ2-1	TGTGCCATCAGTGAGTCCTCTCTAGCTTGGGCCTCCTACAATGAGCAGTTCTTC	CAISESSLAWASYNEQFF
NA	TRBD2	TRBV27	TRBJ2-4	TGTGCCAGCAGAGACAAAGCCGCAGGGACTAGCGGGAGGGGGAGAGAGGGGCAAAACATTCAGTACTTC	CASRDKAAGTSGRGREGQNIQYF
few	NA	TRBV29-1	TRBJ2-6	TGCAGCGTTGGCGTAAGGGCTGGGGCCAACGTCCTGACTTTC	CSVGVRAGANVLTF
few	NA	TRBV9	TRBJ2-5	TGTGCCAGCAGCGCCGCTATCCAAGAGACCCAGTACTTC	CASSAAIQETQYF
few	NA	TRBV5-1	TRBJ2-7	TGCGCCAGCAGCCCAGACGACTACGAGCAGTACTTC	CASSPDDYEQYF
NA	NA	TRBV24-1	TRBJ2-7	TGTGCCACCAGTGATTCCCTAGAAGGGTACGAGCAGTACTTC	CATSDSLEGYEQYF
NA	NA	TRBV24-1	TRBJ1-5	TGTGCCACCAGTGCCTGGGGGGAGAATCAGCCCCAGCATTTT	CATSAWGENQPQHF
NA	NA	TRBV20-1	TRBJ1-1	TGCAGTGCTAGAGATCCAAGGAGCCCGAACACTGAAGCTTTCTTT	CSARDPRSPNTEAFF
NA	TRBD2	TRBV20-1	TRBJ2-7	TGCAGTGCCCGACTTCGGGAGGGAGGATGCTACGAGCAGTACTTC	CSARLREGGCYEQYF
few	NA	TRBV7-2	TRBJ2-7	TGTGCCAGCAGCTTTAACGGCAACTCCTACGAGCAGTACTTC	CASSFNGNSYEQYF
NA	TRBD1	TRBV12-5	TRBJ2-1	TGTGCTAGTGGTTTGGCACACAGGGGTGAGCAGTTCTTC	CASGLAHRGEQFF
NA	TRBD1	TRBV5-6	TRBJ1-2	TGTGCCAGCAGCCCGGGACAGACCTATGGCTACACCTTC	CASSPGQTYGYTF
NA	NA	TRBV5-1	TRBJ2-5	TGCGCCAGCAGCATCACCCCGTGGGAGACCCAGTACTTC	CASSITPWETQYF
few	NA	TRBV28	TRBJ2-5	TGTGCCAGCAGGGAAAGAGGAGAGACCCAGTACTTC	CASRERGETQYF
few	NA	TRBV19	TRBJ1-1	TGTGCCAGTAGCCCTACACAGAACACTGAAGCTTTCTTT	CASSPTQNTEAFF
NA	NA	TRBV28	TRBJ2-1	TGTGCCAGCAGTTTAATAGCGGAGGACTCCTACAATGAGCAGTTCTTC	CASSLIAEDSYNEQFF
NA	NA	TRBV28	TRBJ1-1	TGTGCCAGCACCGGAAGGAGAGCTTTCTTT	CASTGRRAFF
few	NA	TRBV7-9	TRBJ1-1	TGTGCCAGCAGCTTGACACTTTCGAACACTGAAGCTTTCTTT	CASSLTLSNTEAFF
many	NA	TRBV6-1	TRBJ2-7	TGTGCCAGCAGTGAAAGGAGGATACCCTACGAGCAGTACTTC	CASSERRIPYEQYF
NA	TRBD1	TRBV28	TRBJ1-2	TGTGCCAGCAGTTCCCCCGGGACAGGGGAATATGGCTACACCTTC	CASSSPGTGEYGYTF
NA	NA	TRBV20-1	TRBJ2-2	TGCAGTGCTAGAGATCGGAGGCCCAGACGGGTCACCGGGGAGCTGTTTTTT	CSARDRRPRRVTGELFF
NA	NA	TRBV12-3/TRBV12-4	TRBJ1-1	TGTGCCAGCAGTTTGGGTCTCGGGGGCACTGAAGCTTTCTTT	CASSLGLGGTEAFF
NA	NA	TRBV6-5	TRBJ1-2	TGTGCCAGCAGCAACCGCGGGACGGTTAACTATGGCTACACCTTC	CASSNRGTVNYGYTF
NA	NA	TRBV12-3/TRBV12-4	TRBJ1-5	TGTGCCAGCAGATCGACAGACCAGCCCCAGCATTTT	CASRSTDQPQHF
few	NA	TRBV12-3/TRBV12-4	TRBJ1-5	TGTGCCAGCAGCCTAGTAGGTAGCAATCAGCCCCAGCATTTT	CASSLVGSNQPQHF
NA	NA	TRBV20-1	TRBJ2-3	TGCAGTGCTAGAGGGCGCACAGGTACGCAGTATTTT	CSARGRTGTQYF
NA	NA	TRBV5-1	TRBJ1-6	TGCGCCAGCAGCTTGAAAGGGGCTAATTCACCCCTCCACTTT	CASSLKGANSPLHF
NA	NA	TRBV21-1	TRBJ2-7	TGTGCCAGCAGCAAAGGGAAAGGGCCCCGTTCCTACGAGCAGTACTTC	CASSKGKGPRSYEQYF
NA	TRBD2	TRBV5-1	TRBJ2-1	TGCGCCAGCAAGGTCGATAGCGGGAGTTTGGAGCAGTTCTTC	CASKVDSGSLEQFF
NA	NA	TRBV14	TRBJ2-3	TGTGCCAGCAGCCAAGAACTCCTGGGTACGCAGTATTTT	CASSQELLGTQYF
few	TRBD2	TRBV7-6	TRBJ2-7	TGTGCCAGCAGCTCCCTAGCGGGGAGCTCCTACGAGCAGTACTTC	CASSSLAGSSYEQYF
NA	TRBD2	TRBV30	TRBJ2-1	TGTGCCTGGAGTTCCCTCGGGAGGACGACCTCCTACAATGAGCAGGTCTTC	CAWSSLGRTTSYNEQVF
few	TRBD1	TRBV20-1	TRBJ2-7	TGCAGTGCCCATCAGGCAGGGGGCTACGAGCAGTACTTC	CSAHQAGGYEQYF
NA	TRBD1	TRBV29-1	TRBJ2-5	TGCAGCGTTCGGGACAGGGAAGAGGGGCGGGGGACCCAGTACTTC	CSVRDREEGRGTQYF
few	NA	TRBV12-3/TRBV12-4	TRBJ2-7	TGTGCCAGCACCAGTGGACTTCGAGAGCAGTACTTC	CASTSGLREQYF
NA	NA	TRBV5-5	TRBJ2-7	TGTGCCAGCAGCTTGGGGCAGGACTCCTACGAGCAGTACTTC	CASSLGQDSYEQYF
NA	NA	TRBV7-9	TRBJ1-1	TGTGCCAGCAGCTTATTACAGACAGAAGCTTTCTTT	CASSLLQTEAFF
NA	NA	TRBV4-2	TRBJ2-1	TGTGCCAGCAGCCAAGGGCATCCTCAACCCCCGGACTTGCGGGGCAATGAGCAGTTCTTC	CASSQGHPQPPDLRGNEQFF
NA	NA	TRBV4-1	TRBJ1-2	TGCGCCAGCAGCCAAGAGGTCGCAGGACCTTCTAACTATGGCTACACCTTC	CASSQEVAGPSNYGYTF
NA	TRBD1	TRBV6-6	TRBJ1-2	TGTGCCAGCAGTTCGATCCAGGGGGCAGGTGGCTACACCTTC	CASSSIQGAGGYTF